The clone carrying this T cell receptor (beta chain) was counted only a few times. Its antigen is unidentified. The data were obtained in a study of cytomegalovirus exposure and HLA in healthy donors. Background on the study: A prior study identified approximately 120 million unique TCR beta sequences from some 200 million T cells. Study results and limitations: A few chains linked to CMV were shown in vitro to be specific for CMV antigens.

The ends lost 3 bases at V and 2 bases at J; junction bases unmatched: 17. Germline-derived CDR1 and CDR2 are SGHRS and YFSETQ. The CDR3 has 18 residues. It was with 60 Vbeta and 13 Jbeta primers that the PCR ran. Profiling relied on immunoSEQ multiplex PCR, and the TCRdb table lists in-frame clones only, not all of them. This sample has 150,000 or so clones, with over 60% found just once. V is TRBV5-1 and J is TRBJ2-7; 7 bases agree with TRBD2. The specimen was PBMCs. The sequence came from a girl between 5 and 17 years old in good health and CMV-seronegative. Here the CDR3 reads CASSSSSMGGRWAYEQYF. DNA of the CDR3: TGCGCCAGCAGCTCCAGCTCCATGGGGGGGAGGTGGGCCTACGAGCAGTACTTC.